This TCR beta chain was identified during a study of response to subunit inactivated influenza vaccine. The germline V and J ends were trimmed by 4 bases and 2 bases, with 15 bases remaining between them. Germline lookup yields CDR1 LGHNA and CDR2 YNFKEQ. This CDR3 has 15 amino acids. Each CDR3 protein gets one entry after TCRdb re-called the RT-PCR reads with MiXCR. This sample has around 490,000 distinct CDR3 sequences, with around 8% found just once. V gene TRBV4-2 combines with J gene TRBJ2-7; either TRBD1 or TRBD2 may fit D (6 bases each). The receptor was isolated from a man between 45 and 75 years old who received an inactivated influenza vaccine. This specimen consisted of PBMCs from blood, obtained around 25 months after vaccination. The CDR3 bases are TGTGCCAGCAGCCGGGGAGGAGGGGGACCCTACGAGCAGTACTTC. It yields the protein CASSRGGGGPYEQYF.